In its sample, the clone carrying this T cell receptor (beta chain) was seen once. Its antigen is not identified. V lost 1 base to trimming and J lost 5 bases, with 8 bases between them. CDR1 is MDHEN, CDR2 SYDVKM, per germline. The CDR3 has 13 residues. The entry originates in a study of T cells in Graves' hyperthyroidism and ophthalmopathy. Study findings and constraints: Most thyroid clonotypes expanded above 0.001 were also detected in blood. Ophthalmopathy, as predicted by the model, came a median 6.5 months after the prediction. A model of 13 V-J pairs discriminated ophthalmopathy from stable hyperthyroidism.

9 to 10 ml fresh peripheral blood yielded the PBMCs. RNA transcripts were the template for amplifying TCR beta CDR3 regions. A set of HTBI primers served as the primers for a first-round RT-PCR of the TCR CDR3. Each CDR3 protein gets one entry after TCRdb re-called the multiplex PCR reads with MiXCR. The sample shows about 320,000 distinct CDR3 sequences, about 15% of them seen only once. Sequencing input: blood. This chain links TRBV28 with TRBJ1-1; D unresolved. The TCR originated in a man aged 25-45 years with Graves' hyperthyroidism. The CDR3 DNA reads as TGTGCCAGCAGTTTATACAGAGTAACTGAAGCTTTCTTT. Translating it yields CASSLYRVTEAFF.